Listed below are T cell receptor beta chains from one sample, sequenced in a study of T cells in Graves' hyperthyroidism and ophthalmopathy. TCRdb reprocessed the multiplex PCR reads with MiXCR, giving one entry per CDR3 protein. The sample yields 300,000 to 350,000 distinct CDR3 sequences, roughly 18% seen once. The sample comprised blood. The receptors come from a woman in her forties or fifties with Graves' hyperthyroidism. The CDR3 runs from the conserved cysteine through the conserved F or W. Each record gives: J gene, clone size, D gene, V gene, CDR3 DNA, CDR3 protein. A D gene is named only where the DNA matches it firmly. The size field is filled for only some rows; it gives once, few, many or a size class.

J gene: TRBJ2-3; clone size: many; D gene: -; V gene: TRBV11-3; CDR3 DNA: TGTGCCAGCAGCTTATGGGGTCAAGATACGCAGTATTTT; CDR3 protein: CASSLWGQDTQYF
J gene: TRBJ2-7; clone size: -; D gene: -; V gene: TRBV18; CDR3 DNA: TGTGCCAGCTCACCACTAGGACAGAGAGGGGACGAGCAGTACTTC; CDR3 protein: CASSPLGQRGDEQYF
J gene: TRBJ1-5; clone size: few; D gene: -; V gene: TRBV18; CDR3 DNA: TGTGCCAGCTCACCAAGCAGGGCCCCCAATCAGCCCCAGCATTTT; CDR3 protein: CASSPSRAPNQPQHF
J gene: TRBJ1-2; clone size: few; D gene: -; V gene: TRBV5-6; CDR3 DNA: TGTGCCAGCAGCTTGGGAACGGGGCCGACAACCTATGGCTACACCTTC; CDR3 protein: CASSLGTGPTTYGYTF
J gene: TRBJ2-3; clone size: -; D gene: TRBD2; V gene: TRBV3-1; CDR3 DNA: TGTGCCAGCAGCCGGACTAGCGGGGGAAATACAGATACGCAGTGTTTT; CDR3 protein: CASSRTSGGNTDTQCF
J gene: TRBJ1-1; clone size: many; D gene: TRBD1; V gene: TRBV9; CDR3 DNA: TGTGCCAGCAGCGTAGGCAGGGGGGGAAACACTGAAGCTTTCTTT; CDR3 protein: CASSVGRGGNTEAFF
J gene: TRBJ1-6; clone size: -; D gene: -; V gene: TRBV30; CDR3 DNA: TGTGCCTGGAGTGTCCCAGCCGATAATTCACCCCTCCACTTT; CDR3 protein: CAWSVPADNSPLHF
J gene: TRBJ2-3; clone size: many; D gene: TRBD2; V gene: TRBV3-1; CDR3 DNA: TGTGCCAGCAGCCAAACCTACAGCGGGGGGGCCGCAGATACGCAGTATTTT; CDR3 protein: CASSQTYSGGAADTQYF
J gene: TRBJ1-3; clone size: few; D gene: -; V gene: TRBV6-1; CDR3 DNA: TGTGCCAGCGGGAGTTTACGACTTGGAAACACCATATATTTT; CDR3 protein: CASGSLRLGNTIYF
J gene: TRBJ2-1; clone size: -; D gene: TRBD2; V gene: TRBV7-7; CDR3 DNA: TGTGCTAGCAGCTTAGGTAGCGGGAGTTTTAATGAGCAGTTCTTC; CDR3 protein: CASSLGSGSFNEQFF
J gene: TRBJ2-1; clone size: many; D gene: -; V gene: TRBV18; CDR3 DNA: TGTGCCAGCTCACCACCAGGGCCCCATATTGAGCAGTTCTTC; CDR3 protein: CASSPPGPHIEQFF
J gene: TRBJ1-3; clone size: few; D gene: -; V gene: TRBV6-1; CDR3 DNA: TGTGCCAGCAGACCTGACAGGAACTCTGGAAACACCATATATTTT; CDR3 protein: CASRPDRNSGNTIYF
J gene: TRBJ1-4; clone size: -; D gene: -; V gene: TRBV12-3/TRBV12-4; CDR3 DNA: TGTGCCAGCAGTTACAGGTCGTCACCTCAAAAACTGTTTTTT; CDR3 protein: CASSYRSSPQKLFF
J gene: TRBJ2-2; clone size: -; D gene: TRBD1; V gene: TRBV6-6; CDR3 DNA: TGTGCCAGCAGTTACTCGTTCGGGACAGACACCGGGGAGCTGTTTTTT; CDR3 protein: CASSYSFGTDTGELFF
J gene: TRBJ1-4; clone size: -; D gene: -; V gene: TRBV4-1; CDR3 DNA: TGCGCCAGCAGCCCATCCGATGGGGAAGGAAAACTGTTTTTT; CDR3 protein: CASSPSDGEGKLFF
J gene: TRBJ2-1; clone size: -; D gene: TRBD1; V gene: TRBV11-2; CDR3 DNA: TGTGCCAGCAGCAAAGGGACAGGGCACAATGAGCAGTTCTTC; CDR3 protein: CASSKGTGHNEQFF
J gene: TRBJ2-7; clone size: -; D gene: -; V gene: TRBV19; CDR3 DNA: TGTGCCAGTAGTATAAACCGGGACAATCTCGAGCAGTACTTC; CDR3 protein: CASSINRDNLEQYF
J gene: TRBJ1-5; clone size: few; D gene: -; V gene: TRBV7-2; CDR3 DNA: TGTGCCAGCAGCTCCGCGGCGAGTCAGCCCCAGCATTTT; CDR3 protein: CASSSAASQPQHF
J gene: TRBJ1-1; clone size: -; D gene: -; V gene: TRBV28; CDR3 DNA: TGTGCCAGCAGTCCCCCCAGGCTGGACACTGAAGCTTTCTTT; CDR3 protein: CASSPPRLDTEAFF
J gene: TRBJ1-5; clone size: many; D gene: -; V gene: TRBV18; CDR3 DNA: TGTGCCAGCTCACCAAGGGAAAATCAGCCCCAGCATTTT; CDR3 protein: CASSPRENQPQHF
J gene: TRBJ1-6; clone size: -; D gene: -; V gene: TRBV5-1; CDR3 DNA: TGCGCCAGCAGCAACCACCCTTTGGATTCACCCCTCCACTTT; CDR3 protein: CASSNHPLDSPLHF
J gene: TRBJ2-1; clone size: -; D gene: TRBD2; V gene: TRBV20-1; CDR3 DNA: TGCAGTGCTATTCGGGGACTAGCCCGTGGGGATGAGCAGTTCTTC; CDR3 protein: CSAIRGLARGDEQFF
J gene: TRBJ1-5; clone size: many; D gene: -; V gene: TRBV20-1; CDR3 DNA: TGCAGTGCCTCCCCCCGGGCGGGACTCAATCAGCCCCAGCATTTT; CDR3 protein: CSASPRAGLNQPQHF
J gene: TRBJ2-5; clone size: -; D gene: TRBD1; V gene: TRBV30; CDR3 DNA: TGTGCCCTGGACAGGGGGCGCGTTGGTGGGACCCAGTACTTC; CDR3 protein: CALDRGRVGGTQYF
J gene: TRBJ2-1; clone size: many; D gene: TRBD2; V gene: TRBV5-1; CDR3 DNA: TGCGCCAGCAGCTTGAGGGTCGGGGGGGCCTACAATGAGCAGTTCTTC; CDR3 protein: CASSLRVGGAYNEQFF
J gene: TRBJ2-7; clone size: -; D gene: TRBD2; V gene: TRBV5-1; CDR3 DNA: TGCGCCAGCAGGCAGCGGGAGCGATCCTACGAGCAGTACTTC; CDR3 protein: CASRQRERSYEQYF
J gene: TRBJ1-2; clone size: many; D gene: -; V gene: TRBV3-1; CDR3 DNA: TGTGCCAGCAGCCAAGGTGCCGGGGGAGAAAACTATGGCTACACCTTC; CDR3 protein: CASSQGAGGENYGYTF
J gene: TRBJ1-1; clone size: -; D gene: -; V gene: TRBV14; CDR3 DNA: TGTGCCAGCAGACCTACAGGGACGAACACTGAAGCTTTCTTT; CDR3 protein: CASRPTGTNTEAFF
J gene: TRBJ2-3; clone size: -; D gene: -; V gene: TRBV9; CDR3 DNA: TGTGCCAGCAGCTTCCGGTGGGGAACAGATACGCAGTATTTT; CDR3 protein: CASSFRWGTDTQYF
J gene: TRBJ1-2; clone size: many; D gene: TRBD1; V gene: TRBV6-1; CDR3 DNA: TGTGCCAGCAGTCCTCACGGACAGGGGGTTAGCTACACCTTC; CDR3 protein: CASSPHGQGVSYTF
J gene: TRBJ1-2; clone size: few; D gene: TRBD1; V gene: TRBV4-1; CDR3 DNA: TGCGCCAGCAGCCAGGGCCCCGGGACAGTCATCTATGGCTACACCTTC; CDR3 protein: CASSQGPGTVIYGYTF
J gene: TRBJ1-1; clone size: -; D gene: TRBD1; V gene: TRBV4-1; CDR3 DNA: TGCGCCAGCAGCCAAACAGGGGTTGGGGACACTGAAGCTTTCTTT; CDR3 protein: CASSQTGVGDTEAFF
J gene: TRBJ1-1; clone size: few; D gene: -; V gene: TRBV19; CDR3 DNA: TGTGCCAGTAGTATTGCCACGGGGGATGAAGCTTTCTTT; CDR3 protein: CASSIATGDEAFF
J gene: TRBJ1-6; clone size: -; D gene: -; V gene: TRBV27; CDR3 DNA: TGTGCCAGCAGTTTTCCCCCGGGTCAAAATTCACCCCTCCACTTT; CDR3 protein: CASSFPPGQNSPLHF
J gene: TRBJ2-2; clone size: many; D gene: -; V gene: TRBV5-1; CDR3 DNA: TGCGCCAGCAGCTTGGACAGCGCGACAACCGGGGAGCTGTTTTTT; CDR3 protein: CASSLDSATTGELFF
J gene: TRBJ2-5; clone size: -; D gene: -; V gene: TRBV12-3/TRBV12-4; CDR3 DNA: TGTGCCAGCAGTTTATCCGATGGGGAGACCCAGTACTTC; CDR3 protein: CASSLSDGETQYF
J gene: TRBJ1-2; clone size: many; D gene: -; V gene: TRBV12-3/TRBV12-4; CDR3 DNA: TGTGCCAGCAGTACGGCAGGTTATGGCTACACCTTC; CDR3 protein: CASSTAGYGYTF